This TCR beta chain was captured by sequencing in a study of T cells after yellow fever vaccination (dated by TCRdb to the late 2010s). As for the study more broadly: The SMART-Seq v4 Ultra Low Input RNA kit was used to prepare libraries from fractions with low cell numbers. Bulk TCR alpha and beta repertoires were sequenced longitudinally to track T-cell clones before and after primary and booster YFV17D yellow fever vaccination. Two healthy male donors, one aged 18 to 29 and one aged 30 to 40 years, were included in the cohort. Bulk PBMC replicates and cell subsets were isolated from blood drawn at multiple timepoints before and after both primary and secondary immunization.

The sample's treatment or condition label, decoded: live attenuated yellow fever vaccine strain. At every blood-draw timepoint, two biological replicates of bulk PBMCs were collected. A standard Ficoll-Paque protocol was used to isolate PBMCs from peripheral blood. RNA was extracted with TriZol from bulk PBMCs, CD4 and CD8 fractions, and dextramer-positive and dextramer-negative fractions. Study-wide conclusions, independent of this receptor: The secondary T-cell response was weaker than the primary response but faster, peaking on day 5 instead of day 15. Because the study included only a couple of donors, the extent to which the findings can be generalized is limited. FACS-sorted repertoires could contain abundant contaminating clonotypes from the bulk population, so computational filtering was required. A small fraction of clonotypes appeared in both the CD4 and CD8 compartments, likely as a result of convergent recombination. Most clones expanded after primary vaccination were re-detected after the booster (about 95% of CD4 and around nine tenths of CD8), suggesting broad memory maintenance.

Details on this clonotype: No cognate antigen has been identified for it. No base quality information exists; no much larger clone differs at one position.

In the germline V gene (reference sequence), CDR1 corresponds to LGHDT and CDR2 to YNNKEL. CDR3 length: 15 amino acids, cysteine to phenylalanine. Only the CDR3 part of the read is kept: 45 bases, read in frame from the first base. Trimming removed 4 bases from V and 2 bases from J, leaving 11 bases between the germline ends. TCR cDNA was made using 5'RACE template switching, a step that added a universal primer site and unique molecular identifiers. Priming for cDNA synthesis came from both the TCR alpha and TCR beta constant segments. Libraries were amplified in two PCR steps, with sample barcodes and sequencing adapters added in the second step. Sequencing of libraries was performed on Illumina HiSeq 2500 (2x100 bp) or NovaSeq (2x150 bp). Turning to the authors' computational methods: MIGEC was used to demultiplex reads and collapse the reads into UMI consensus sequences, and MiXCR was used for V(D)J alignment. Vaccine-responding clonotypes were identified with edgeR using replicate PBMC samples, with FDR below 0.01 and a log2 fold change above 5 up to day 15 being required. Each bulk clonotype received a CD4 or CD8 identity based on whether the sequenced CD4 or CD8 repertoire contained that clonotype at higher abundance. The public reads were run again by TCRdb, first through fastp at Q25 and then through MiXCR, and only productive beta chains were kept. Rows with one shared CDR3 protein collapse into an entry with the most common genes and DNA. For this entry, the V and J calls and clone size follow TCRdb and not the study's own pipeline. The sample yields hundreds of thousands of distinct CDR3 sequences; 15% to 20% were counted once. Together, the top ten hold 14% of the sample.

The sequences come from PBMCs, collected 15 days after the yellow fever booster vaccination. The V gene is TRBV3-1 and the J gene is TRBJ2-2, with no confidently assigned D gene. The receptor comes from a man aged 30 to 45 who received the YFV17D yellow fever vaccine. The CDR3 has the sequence CASSRDLENTGELFF. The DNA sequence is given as TGTGCCAGCAGCCGTGACCTAGAAAACACCGGGGAGCTGTTTTTT.